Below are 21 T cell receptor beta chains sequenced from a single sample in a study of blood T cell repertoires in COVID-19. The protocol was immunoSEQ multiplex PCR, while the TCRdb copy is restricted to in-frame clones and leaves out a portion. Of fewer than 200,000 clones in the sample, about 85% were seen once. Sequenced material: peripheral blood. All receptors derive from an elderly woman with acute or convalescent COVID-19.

The CDR3 coding sequence is TGTGCCAGCAATCCGGGACAGGCTAACTATGGCTACACCTTC. Amino acids: CASNPGQANYGYTF. V usage is TRBV6-5 and J usage is TRBJ1-2; 8 nucleotides line up with TRBD1. Looked up from germline, CDR1 is MNHEY and CDR2 is SVGAGI. The CDR3 is made up of 14 amino acids. Trimming took 7 bases from V and 0 from J; bases not matched to a gene: 4.

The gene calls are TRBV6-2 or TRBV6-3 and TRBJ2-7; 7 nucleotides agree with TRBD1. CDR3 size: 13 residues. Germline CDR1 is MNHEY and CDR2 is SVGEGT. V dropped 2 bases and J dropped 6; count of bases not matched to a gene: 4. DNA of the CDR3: TGTGCCAGCAGTTACACTGAGGGGGCCGAGCAGTACTTC. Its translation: CASSYTEGAEQYF.

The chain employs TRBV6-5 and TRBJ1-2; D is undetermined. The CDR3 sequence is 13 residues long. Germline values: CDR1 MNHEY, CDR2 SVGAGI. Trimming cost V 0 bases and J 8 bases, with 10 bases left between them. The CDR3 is CASSYSPSGGYTF. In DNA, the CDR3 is TGTGCCAGCAGTTACTCCCCCTCGGGGGGCTACACCTTC.

This CDR3 is CATSGLAGASDTQYF. Here the CDR3 DNA reads TGTGCCACCAGTGGACTAGCGGGGGCGTCAGATACGCAGTATTTT. The chain has TRBV24-1 and TRBJ2-3; 12 bases agree with TRBD2. Germline V CDR1 and CDR2: KGHDR, SFDVKD. CDR3 length: 15 amino acids. The ends lost 5 bases at V and 4 bases at J; junction bases unmatched: 3.

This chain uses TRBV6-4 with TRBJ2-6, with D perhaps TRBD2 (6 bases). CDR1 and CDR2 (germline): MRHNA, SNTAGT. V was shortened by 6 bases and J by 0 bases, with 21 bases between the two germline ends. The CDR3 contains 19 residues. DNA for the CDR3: TGTGCCAGCAGGGTGACTAGAATCCAGGCCCTCTCTGGGGCCAACGTCCTGACTTTC. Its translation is CASRVTRIQALSGANVLTF.

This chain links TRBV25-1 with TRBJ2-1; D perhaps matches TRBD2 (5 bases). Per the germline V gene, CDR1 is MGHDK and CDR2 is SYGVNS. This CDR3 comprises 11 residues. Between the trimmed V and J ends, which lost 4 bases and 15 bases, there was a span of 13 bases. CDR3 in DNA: TGTGCCAGCAGTGGCCAGCTAGCCGCGTTCTTC. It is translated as CASSGQLAAFF.

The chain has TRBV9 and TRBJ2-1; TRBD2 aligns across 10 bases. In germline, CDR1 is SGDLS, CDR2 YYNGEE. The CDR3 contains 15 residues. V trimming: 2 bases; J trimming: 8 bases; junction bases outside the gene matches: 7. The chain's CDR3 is CASSVGGLAGDEQFF. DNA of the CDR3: TGTGCCAGCAGCGTGGGAGGGCTAGCGGGAGATGAGCAGTTCTTC.

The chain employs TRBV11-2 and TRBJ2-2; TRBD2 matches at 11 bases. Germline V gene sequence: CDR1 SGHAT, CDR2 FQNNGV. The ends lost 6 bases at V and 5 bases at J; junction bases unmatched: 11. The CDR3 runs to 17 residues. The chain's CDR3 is CASRAIRVAGGTGELFF. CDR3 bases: TGTGCCAGCAGAGCAATCCGGGTAGCGGGGGGGACCGGGGAGCTGTTTTTT.

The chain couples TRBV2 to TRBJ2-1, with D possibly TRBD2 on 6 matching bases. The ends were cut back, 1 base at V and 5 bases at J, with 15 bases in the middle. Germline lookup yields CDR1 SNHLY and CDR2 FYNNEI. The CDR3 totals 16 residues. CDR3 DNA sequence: TGTGCCAGCAGTGAAGAGGGCAGCGGGCCTAACAATGAGCAGTTCTTC. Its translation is CASSEEGSGPNNEQFF. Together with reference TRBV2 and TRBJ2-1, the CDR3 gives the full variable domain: EPEVTQTPSHQVTQMGQEVILRCVPISNHLYFYWYRQILGQKVEFLVSFYNNEISEKSEIFDDQFSVERPDGSNFTLKIRSTKLEDSAMYFCASSEEGSGPNNEQFFGPGTRLTVL.

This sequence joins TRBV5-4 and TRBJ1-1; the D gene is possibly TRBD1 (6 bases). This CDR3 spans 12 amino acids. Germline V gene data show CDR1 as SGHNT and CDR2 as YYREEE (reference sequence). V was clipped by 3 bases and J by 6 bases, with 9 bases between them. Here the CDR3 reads CASSSGQPEAFF. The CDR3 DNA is TGTGCCAGCAGCTCCGGACAGCCTGAAGCTTTCTTT.

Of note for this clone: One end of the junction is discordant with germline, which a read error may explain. The CDR3 bases are TGTGCCAACTCACTGGGCGGGCAGCCCCAGCATTTT. Its protein is CANSLGGQPQHF. The genes are TRBV18 and TRBJ1-5; D gene uncertain. The CDR3 totals 12 residues. Germline V CDR1 and CDR2: KGHSH, LQKENI.

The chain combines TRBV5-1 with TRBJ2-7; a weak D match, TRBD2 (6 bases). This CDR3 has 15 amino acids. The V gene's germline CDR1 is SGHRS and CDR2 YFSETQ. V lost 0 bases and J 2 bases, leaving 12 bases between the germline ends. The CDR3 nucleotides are TGCGCCAGCAGCTTGGGGGGGACGGGAGCCTACGAGCAGTACTTC. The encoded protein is CASSLGGTGAYEQYF.

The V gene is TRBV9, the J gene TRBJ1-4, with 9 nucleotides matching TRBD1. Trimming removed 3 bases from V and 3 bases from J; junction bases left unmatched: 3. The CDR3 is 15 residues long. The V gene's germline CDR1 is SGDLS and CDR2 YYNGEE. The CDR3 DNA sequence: TGTGCCAGCAGCGCGGACAGGGGAGCTAATGAAAAACTGTTTTTT. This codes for CASSADRGANEKLFF.

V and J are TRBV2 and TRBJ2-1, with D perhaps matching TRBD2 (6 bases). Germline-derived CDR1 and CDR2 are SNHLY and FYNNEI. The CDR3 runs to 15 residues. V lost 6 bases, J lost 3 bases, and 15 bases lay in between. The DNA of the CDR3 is TGTGCCAGCAGCTTTGACGGAGGGGTCTACAATGAGCAGTTCTTC. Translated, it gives CASSFDGGVYNEQFF. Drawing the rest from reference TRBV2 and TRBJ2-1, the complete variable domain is EPEVTQTPSHQVTQMGQEVILRCVPISNHLYFYWYRQILGQKVEFLVSFYNNEISEKSEIFDDQFSVERPDGSNFTLKIRSTKLEDSAMYFCASSFDGGVYNEQFFGPGTRLTVL.

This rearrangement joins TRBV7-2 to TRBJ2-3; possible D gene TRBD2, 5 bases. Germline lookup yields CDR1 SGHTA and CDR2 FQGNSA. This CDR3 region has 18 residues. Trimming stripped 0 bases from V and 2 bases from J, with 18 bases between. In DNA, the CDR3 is TGTGCCAGCAGCTTAGCCTACCTAGCACCCCTAAACACAGATACGCAGTATTTT. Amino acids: CASSLAYLAPLNTDTQYF.

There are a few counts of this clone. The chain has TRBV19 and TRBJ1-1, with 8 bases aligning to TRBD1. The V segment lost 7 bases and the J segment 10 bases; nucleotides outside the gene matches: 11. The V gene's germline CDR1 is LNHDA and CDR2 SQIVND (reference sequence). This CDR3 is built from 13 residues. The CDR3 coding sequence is TGTGCCAGTATTCACCGACAGGGGTTTGGAGCTTTCTTT. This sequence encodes CASIHRQGFGAFF. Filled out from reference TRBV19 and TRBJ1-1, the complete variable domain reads DGGITQSPKYLFRKEGQNVTLSCEQNLNHDAMYWYRQDPGQGLRLIYYSQIVNDFQKGDIAEGYSVSREKKESFPLTVTSAQKNPTAFYLCASIHRQGFGAFFGQGTRLTVV.

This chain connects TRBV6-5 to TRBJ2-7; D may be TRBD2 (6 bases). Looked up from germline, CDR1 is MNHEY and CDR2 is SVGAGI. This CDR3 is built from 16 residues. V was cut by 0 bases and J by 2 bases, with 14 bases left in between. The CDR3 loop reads CASSYSTLSGTYEQYF. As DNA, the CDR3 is TGTGCCAGCAGTTACTCTACCCTTAGCGGCACCTACGAGCAGTACTTC.

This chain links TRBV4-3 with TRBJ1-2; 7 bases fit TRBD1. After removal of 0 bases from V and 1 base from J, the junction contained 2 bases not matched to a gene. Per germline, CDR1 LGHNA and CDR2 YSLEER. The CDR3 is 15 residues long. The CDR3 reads CASSQDRDSNYGYTF. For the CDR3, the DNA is TGCGCCAGCAGCCAAGACCGGGACAGTAACTATGGCTACACCTTC.

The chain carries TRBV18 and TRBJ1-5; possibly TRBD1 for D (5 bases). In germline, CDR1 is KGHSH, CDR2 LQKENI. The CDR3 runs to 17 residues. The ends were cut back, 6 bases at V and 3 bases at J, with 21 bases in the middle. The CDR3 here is CASSSLQGFSNNQPQHF. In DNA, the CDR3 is TGTGCCAGCTCCTCCCTCCAGGGATTTTCCAACAATCAGCCCCAGCATTTT.

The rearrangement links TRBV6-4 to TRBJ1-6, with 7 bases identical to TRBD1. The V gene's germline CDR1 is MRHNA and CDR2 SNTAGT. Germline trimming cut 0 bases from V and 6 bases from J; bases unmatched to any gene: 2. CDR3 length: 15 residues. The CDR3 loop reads CASSDSQGGNSPLHF. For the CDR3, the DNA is TGTGCCAGCAGTGACTCCCAGGGGGGTAATTCACCCCTCCACTTT.

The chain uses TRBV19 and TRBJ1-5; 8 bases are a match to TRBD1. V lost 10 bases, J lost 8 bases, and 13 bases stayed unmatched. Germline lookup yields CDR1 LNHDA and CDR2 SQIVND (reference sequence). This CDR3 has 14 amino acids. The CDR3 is CATWDRPKGEPQHF. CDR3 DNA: TGTGCCACCTGGGACAGGCCAAAGGGTGAGCCCCAGCATTTT.